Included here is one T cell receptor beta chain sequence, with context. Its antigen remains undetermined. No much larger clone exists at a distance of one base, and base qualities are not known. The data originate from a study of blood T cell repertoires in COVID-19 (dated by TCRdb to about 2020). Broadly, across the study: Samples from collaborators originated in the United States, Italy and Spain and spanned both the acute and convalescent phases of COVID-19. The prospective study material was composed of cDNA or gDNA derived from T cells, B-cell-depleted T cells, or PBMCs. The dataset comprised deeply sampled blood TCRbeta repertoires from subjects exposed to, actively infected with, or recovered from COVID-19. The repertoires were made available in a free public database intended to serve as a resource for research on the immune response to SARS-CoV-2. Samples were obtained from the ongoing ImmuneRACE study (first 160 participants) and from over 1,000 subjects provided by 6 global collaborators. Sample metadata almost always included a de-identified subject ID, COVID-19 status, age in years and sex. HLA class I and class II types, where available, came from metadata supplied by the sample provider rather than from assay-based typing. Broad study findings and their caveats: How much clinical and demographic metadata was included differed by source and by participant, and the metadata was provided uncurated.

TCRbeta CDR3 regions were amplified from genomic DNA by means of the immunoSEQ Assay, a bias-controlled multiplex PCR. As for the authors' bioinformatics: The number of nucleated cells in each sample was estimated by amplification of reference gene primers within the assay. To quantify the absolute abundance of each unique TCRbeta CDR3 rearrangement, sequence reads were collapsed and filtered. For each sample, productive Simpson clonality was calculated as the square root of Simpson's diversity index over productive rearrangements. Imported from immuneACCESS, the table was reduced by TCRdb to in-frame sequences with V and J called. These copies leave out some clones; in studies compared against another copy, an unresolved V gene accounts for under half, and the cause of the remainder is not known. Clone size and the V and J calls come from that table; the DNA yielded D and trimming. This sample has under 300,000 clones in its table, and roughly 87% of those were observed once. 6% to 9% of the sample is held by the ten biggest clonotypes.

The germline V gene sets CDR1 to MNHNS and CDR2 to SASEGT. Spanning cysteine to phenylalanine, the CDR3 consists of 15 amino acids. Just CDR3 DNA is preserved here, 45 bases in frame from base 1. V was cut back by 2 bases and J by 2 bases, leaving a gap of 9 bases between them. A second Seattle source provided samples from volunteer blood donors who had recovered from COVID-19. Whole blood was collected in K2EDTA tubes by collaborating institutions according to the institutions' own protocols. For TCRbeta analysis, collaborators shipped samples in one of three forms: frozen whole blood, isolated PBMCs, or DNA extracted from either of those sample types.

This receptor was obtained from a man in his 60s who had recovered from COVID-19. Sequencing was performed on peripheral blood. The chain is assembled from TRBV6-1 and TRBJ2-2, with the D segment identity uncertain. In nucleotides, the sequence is TGTGCCAGCAGTGAAAGTACAGCTAACACCGGGGAGCTGTTTTTT. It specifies CASSESTANTGELFF.